These T cell receptor beta chains were read from a single sample in a study of beta chain features in type 1 diabetes. Method: immunoSEQ multiplex PCR; TCRdb's copy keeps in-frame clones and lacks some. The sample contains over 150,000 clones, almost 8% of which appear only once. The sample was central memory CD4+ T cells from blood. Receptors were obtained from a man aged 18 to 30 with type 1 diabetes. CDR3s include the opening cysteine and the closing phenylalanine or tryptophan. D genes are given only for firm matches. Clone size is shown for a subset of rows, as once, few, many or a class of expanded clone.

clone size,V gene,D gene,J gene,CDR3 DNA,CDR3 protein
few,TRBV10-3,TRBD2,TRBJ2-2,TGTGCCATCAGTGAGTCCCGCGGGAGGGGCACCGGGGAGCTGTTTTTT,CAISESRGRGTGELFF
few,TRBV7-2,.,TRBJ2-5,TGTGCCAGCAGCTTTAGTTATCAAGAGACCCAGTACTTC,CASSFSYQETQYF
.,TRBV11-3,TRBD1,TRBJ2-5,TGTGCCAGCAGCATGGGACAGGTGCAGGGAGAGACCCAGTACTTC,CASSMGQVQGETQYF
.,TRBV28,.,TRBJ2-5,TGTGCCAGCAGACCCCCACTCTCCCTTGAGACCCAGTACTTC,CASRPPLSLETQYF
.,TRBV4-2,TRBD1,TRBJ1-2,TGTGCCAGCAGCCAAGATCTTCAGGGGGCTCGGTATGGCTACACCTTC,CASSQDLQGARYGYTF
.,TRBV14,.,TRBJ2-3,TGTGCCAGCAGCCAAGTGTCAGGGGTGGATACGCAGTATTTT,CASSQVSGVDTQYF
few,TRBV6-5,.,TRBJ2-5,TGTGCCAGCAGTTACTTCACAGGGCTCCGAGAGACCCAGTACTTC,CASSYFTGLRETQYF
few,TRBV2,TRBD2,TRBJ2-1,TGTGCCAGCAGGGTAGCGGGACACATGGACAATGAGCAGTTCTTC,CASRVAGHMDNEQFF
few,TRBV12-5,.,TRBJ2-5,TGTGCTAGTTCCAACTACGGGGAGACCCAGTACTTC,CASSNYGETQYF
few,TRBV7-2,TRBD1,TRBJ1-4,TGTGCCAGCAGCCGCGGGACAGGGAATGAAAAACTGTTTTTT,CASSRGTGNEKLFF
.,TRBV6-1,.,TRBJ2-3,TGTGCCAGCAGTCCACGGACGGGGACAGATACGCAGTATTTT,CASSPRTGTDTQYF
few,TRBV4-3,TRBD1,TRBJ2-2,TGCGCCAGCAGCCAAGGTGGGACAGGGACTTTCGGCGGGGAGCTGTTTTTT,CASSQGGTGTFGGELFF